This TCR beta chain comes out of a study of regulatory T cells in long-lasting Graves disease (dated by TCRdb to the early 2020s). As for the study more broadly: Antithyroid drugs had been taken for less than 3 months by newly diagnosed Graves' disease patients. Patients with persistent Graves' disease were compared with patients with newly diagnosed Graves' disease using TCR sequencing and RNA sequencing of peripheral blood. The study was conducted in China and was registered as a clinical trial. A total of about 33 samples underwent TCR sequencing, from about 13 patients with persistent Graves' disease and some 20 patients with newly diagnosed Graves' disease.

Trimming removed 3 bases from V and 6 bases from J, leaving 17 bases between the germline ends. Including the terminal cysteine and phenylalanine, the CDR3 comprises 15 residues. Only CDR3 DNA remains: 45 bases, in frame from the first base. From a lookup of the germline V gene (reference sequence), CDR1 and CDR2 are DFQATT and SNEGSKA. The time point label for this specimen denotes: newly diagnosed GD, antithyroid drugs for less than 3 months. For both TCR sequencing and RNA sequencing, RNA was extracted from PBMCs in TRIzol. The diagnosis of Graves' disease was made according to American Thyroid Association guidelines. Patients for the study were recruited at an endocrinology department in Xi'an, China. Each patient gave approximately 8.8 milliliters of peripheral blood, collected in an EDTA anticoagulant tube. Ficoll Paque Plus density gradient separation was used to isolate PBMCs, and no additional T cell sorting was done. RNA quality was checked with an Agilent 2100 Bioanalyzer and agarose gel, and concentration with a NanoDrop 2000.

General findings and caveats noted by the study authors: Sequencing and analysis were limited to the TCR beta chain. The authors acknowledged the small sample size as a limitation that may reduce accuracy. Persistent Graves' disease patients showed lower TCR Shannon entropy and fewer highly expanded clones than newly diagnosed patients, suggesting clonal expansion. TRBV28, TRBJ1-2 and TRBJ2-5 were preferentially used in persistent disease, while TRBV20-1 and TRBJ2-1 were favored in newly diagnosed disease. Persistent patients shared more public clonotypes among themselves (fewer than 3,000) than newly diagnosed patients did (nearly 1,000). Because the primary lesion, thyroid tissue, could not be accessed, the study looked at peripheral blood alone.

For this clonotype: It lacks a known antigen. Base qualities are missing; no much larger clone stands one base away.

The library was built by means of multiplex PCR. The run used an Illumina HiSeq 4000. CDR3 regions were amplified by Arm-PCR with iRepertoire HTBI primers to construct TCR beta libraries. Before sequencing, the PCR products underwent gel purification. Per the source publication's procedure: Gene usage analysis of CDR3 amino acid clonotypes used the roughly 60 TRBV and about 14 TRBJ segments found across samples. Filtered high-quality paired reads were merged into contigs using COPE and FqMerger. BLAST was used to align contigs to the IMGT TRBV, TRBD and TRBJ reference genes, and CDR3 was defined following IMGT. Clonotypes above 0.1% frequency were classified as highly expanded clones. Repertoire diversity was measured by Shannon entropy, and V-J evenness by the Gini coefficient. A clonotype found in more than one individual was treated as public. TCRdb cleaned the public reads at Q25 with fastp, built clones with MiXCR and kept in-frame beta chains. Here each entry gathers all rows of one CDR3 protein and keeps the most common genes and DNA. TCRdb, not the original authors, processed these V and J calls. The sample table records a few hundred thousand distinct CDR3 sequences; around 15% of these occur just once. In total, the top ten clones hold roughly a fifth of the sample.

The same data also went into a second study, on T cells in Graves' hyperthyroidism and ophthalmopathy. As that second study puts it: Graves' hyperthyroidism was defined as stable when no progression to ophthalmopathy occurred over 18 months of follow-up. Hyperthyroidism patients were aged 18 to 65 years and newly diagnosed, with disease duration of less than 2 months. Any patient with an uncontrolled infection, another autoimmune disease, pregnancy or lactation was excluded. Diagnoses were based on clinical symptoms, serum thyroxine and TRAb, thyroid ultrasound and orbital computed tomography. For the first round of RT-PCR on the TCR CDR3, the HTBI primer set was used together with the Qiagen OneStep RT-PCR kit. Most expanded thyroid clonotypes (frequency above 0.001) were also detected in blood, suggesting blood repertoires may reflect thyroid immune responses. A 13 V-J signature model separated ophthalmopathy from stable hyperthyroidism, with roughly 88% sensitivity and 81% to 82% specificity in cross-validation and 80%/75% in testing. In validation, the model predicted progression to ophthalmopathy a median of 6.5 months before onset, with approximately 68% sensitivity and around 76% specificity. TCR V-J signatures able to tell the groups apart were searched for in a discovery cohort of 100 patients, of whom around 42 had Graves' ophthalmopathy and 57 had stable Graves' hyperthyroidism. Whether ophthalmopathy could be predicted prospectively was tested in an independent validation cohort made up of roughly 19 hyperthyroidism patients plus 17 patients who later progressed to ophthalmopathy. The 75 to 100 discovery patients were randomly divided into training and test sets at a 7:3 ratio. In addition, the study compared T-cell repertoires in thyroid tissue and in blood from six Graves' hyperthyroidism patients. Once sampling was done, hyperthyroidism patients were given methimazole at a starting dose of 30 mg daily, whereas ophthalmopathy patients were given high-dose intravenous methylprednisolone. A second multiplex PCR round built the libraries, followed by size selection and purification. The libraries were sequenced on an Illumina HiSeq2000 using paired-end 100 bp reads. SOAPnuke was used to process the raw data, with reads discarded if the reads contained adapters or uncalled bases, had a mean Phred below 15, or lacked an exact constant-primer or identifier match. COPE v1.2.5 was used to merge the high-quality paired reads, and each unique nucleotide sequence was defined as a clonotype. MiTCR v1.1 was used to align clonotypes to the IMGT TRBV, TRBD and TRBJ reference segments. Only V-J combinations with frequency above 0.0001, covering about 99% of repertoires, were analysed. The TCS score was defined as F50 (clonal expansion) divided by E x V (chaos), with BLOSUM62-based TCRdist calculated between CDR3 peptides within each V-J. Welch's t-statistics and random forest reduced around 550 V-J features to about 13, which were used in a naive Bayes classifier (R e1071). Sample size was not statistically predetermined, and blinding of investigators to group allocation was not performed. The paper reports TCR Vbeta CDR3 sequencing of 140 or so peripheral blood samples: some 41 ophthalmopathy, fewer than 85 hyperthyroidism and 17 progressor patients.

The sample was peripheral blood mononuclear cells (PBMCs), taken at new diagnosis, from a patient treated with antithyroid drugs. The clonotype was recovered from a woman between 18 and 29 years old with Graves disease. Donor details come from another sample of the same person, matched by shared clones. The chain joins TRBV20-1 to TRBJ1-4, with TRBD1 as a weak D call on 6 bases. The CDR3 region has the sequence CSASPTGHEDEKLFF. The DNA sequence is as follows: TGCAGTGCTAGTCCAACGGGACATGAAGATGAAAAACTGTTTTTT.